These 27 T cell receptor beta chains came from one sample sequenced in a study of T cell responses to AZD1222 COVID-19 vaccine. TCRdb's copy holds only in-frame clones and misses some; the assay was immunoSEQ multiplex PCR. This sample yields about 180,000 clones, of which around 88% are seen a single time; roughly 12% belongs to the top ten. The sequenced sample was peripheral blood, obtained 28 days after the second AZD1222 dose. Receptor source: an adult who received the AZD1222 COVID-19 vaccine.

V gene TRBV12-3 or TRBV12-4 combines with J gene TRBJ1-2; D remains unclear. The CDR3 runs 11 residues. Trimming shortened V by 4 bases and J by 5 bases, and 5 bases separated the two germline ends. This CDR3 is CASSSRYGYTF. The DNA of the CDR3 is TGTGCCAGCAGTTCCCGTTATGGCTACACCTTC.

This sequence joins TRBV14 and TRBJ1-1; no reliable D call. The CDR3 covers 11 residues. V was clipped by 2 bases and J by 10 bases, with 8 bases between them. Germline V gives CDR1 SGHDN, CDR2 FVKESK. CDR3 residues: CASSQLVRAFF. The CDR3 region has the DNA TGTGCCAGCAGCCAATTAGTGAGAGCTTTCTTT.

DNA of the CDR3: TGTGCCAGTAGAGCGGGGGTCACAGATACGCAGTATTTT. Translation: CASRAGVTDTQYF. This rearrangement joins TRBV19 to TRBJ2-3, with 8 bases that match TRBD2. The CDR3 has 13 residues. Trimming took 6 bases from V and 2 from J; bases not matched to a gene: 1. CDR1 LNHDA and CDR2 SQIVND come from the germline V gene (reference sequence).

In DNA form, the CDR3 reads TGTGCCATCAGTGAGCTCCCCGGGGGCACAGTGCAGTTCTTC. This translates into CAISELPGGTVQFF. This chain joins TRBV10-3 and TRBJ2-1; possibly TRBD1 or TRBD2 for D (6 bases each). The CDR3 contains 14 residues. Germline V lookup: CDR1 ENHRY, CDR2 SYGVKD. V was cut by 2 bases and J by 12 bases, with 17 bases left in between.

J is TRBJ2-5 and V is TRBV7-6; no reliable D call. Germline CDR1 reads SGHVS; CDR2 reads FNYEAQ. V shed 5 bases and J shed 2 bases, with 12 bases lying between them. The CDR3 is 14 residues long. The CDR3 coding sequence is TGTGCCAGCAGCCCCAGCAGTCCACAAGAGACCCAGTACTTC. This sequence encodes CASSPSSPQETQYF.

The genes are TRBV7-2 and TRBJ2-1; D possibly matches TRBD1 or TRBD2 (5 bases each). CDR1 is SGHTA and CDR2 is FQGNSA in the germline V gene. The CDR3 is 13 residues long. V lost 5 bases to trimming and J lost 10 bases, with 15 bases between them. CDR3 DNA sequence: TGTGCCAGCAGCCGGGGCCCAGAGAACGAGCAGTTCTTC. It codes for CASSRGPENEQFF.

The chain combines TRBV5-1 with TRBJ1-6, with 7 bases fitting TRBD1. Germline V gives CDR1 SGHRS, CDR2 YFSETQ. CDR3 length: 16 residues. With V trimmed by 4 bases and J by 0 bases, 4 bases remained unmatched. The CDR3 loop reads CASSPRDSSYNSPLHF. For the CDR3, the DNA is TGCGCCAGCAGCCCCCGGGACAGCTCCTATAATTCACCCCTCCACTTT. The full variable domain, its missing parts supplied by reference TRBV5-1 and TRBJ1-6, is KAGVTQTPRYLIKTRGQQVTLSCSPISGHRSVSWYQQTPGQGLQFLFEYFSETQRNKGNFPGRFSGRQFSNSRSEMNVSTLELGDSALYLCASSPRDSSYNSPLHFGNGTRLTVT.

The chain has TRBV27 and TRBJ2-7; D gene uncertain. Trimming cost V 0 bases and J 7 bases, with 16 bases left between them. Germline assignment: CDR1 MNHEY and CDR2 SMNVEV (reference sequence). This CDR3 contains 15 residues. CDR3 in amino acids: CASSLSRQSLLEQYF. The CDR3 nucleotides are TGTGCCAGCAGTTTATCGCGCCAGTCACTTCTAGAGCAGTACTTC.

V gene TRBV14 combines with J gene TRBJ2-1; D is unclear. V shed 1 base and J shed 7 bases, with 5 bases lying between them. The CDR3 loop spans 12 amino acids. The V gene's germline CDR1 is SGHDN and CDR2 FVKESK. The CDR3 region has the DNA TGTGCCAGCAGCCAAGTGGAGAATGAGCAGTTCTTC. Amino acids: CASSQVENEQFF.

The CDR3 sequence is CASSLVGVNYGYTF. The CDR3 DNA sequence: TGTGCCAGCAGCTTGGTGGGGGTTAACTATGGCTACACCTTC. V and J are TRBV5-4 and TRBJ1-2; perhaps TRBD1 as D (5 bases). CDR1 is SGHNT, CDR2 YYREEE, per germline (reference sequence). V was cut by 0 bases and J by 1 base, with 7 bases left in between. CDR3 length: 14 residues.

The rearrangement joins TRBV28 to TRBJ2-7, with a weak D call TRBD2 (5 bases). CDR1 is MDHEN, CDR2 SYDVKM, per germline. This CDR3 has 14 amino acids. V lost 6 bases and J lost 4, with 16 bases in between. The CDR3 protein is CASSLPRGGYEQYF. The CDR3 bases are TGTGCCAGCAGCCTCCCCCGGGGTGGATACGAGCAGTACTTC.

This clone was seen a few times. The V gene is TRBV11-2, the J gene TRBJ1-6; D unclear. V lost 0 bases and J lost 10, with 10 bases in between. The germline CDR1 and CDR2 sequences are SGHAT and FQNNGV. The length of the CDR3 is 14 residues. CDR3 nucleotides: TGTGCCAGCAGCTTAGATCTCGGGAGGTCACCCCTCCACTTT. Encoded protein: CASSLDLGRSPLHF.

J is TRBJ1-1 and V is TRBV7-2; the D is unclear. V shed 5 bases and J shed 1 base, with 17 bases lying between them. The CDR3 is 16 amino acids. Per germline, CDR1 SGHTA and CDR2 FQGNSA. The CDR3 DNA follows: TGTGCCAGCAGCCCCAATCGCCCCAGTCCGAACACTGAAGCTTTCTTT. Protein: CASSPNRPSPNTEAFF.

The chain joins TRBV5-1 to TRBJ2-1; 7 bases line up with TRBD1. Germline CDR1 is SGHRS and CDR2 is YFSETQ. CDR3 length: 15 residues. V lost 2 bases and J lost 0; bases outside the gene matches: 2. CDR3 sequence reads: CASSFSGGSYNEQFF. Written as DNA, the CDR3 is TGCGCCAGCAGCTTTTCAGGGGGCTCCTACAATGAGCAGTTCTTC.

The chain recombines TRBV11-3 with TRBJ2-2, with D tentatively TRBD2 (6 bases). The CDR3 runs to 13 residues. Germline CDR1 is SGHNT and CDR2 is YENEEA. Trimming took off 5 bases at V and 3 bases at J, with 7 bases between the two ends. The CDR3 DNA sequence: TGTGCCAGCAGCCCGGGGGACACCGGGGAGCTGTTTTTT. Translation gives CASSPGDTGELFF.

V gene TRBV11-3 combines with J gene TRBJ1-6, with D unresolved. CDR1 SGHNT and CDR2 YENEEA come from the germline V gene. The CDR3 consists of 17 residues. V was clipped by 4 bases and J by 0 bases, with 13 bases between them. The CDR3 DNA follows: TGTGCCAGCAGCTCCCCCCGATTTAGCTCCTATAATTCACCCCTCCACTTT. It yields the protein CASSSPRFSSYNSPLHF. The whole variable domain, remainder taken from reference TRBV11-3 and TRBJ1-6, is EAGVVQSPRYKIIEKKQPVAFWCNPISGHNTLYWYLQNLGQGPELLIRYENEEAVDDSQLPKDRFSAERLKGVDSTLKIQPAELGDSAVYLCASSSPRFSSYNSPLHFGNGTRLTVT.

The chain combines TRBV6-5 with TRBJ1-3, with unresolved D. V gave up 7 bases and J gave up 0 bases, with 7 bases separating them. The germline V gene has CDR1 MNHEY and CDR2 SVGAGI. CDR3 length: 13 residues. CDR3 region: CASKRNSGNTIYF. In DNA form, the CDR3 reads TGTGCCAGCAAAAGGAACTCTGGAAACACCATATATTTT.

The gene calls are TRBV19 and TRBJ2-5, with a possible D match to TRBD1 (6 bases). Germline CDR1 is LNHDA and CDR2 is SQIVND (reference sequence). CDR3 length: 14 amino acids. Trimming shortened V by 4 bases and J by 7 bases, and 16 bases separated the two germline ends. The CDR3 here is CASSTTPGVSTQYF. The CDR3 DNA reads TGTGCCAGTAGTACTACCCCAGGGGTATCGACCCAGTACTTC.

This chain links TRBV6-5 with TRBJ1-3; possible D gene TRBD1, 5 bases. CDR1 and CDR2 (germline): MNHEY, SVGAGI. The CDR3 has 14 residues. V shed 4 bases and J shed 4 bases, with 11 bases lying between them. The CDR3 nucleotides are TGTGCCAGCAGTTTTTCGGGGGGGGGAAACACCATATATTTT. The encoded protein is CASSFSGGGNTIYF.

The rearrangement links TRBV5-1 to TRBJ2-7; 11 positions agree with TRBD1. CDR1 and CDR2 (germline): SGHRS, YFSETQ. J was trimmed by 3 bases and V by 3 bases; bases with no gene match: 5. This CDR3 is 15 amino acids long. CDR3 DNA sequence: TGCGCCAGCAGCTCCGGGACAGGGGGGATCTACGAGCAGTACTTC. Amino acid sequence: CASSSGTGGIYEQYF.

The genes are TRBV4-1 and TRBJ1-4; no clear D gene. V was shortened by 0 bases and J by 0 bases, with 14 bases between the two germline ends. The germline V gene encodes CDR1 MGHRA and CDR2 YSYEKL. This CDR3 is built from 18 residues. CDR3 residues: CASSQDLWAVSTNEKLFF. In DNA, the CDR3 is TGCGCCAGCAGCCAAGATCTTTGGGCTGTCTCAACTAATGAAAAACTGTTTTTT.

CDR3 loop: CASSIRQAGNTIYF. The CDR3, as DNA: TGTGCCAGTAGTATAAGACAGGCTGGAAACACCATATATTTT. V gene TRBV19 combines with J gene TRBJ1-3; D might be TRBD1 (6 bases). The CDR3 contains 14 residues. Germline V lookup: CDR1 LNHDA, CDR2 SQIVND (reference sequence). Trimming took 2 bases from V and 2 from J, leaving 7 bases between them.

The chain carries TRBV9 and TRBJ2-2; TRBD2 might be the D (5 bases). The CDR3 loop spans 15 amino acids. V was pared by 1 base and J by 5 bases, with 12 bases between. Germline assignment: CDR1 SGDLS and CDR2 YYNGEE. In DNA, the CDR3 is TGTGCCAGCAGCGTAAATCCGGGGAGAACCGGGGAGCTGTTTTTT. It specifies CASSVNPGRTGELFF.

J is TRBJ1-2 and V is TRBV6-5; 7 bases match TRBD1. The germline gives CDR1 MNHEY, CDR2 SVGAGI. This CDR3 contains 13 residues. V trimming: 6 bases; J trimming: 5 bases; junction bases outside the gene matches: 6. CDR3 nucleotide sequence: TGTGCCAGCAGACCCCAGACAGGGTATGGCTACACCTTC. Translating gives CASRPQTGYGYTF.

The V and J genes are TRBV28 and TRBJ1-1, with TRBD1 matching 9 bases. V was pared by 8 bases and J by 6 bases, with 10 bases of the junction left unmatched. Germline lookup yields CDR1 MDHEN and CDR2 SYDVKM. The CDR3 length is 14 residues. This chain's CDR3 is CASRRDRVIPEAFF. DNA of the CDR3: TGTGCCAGCCGGAGGGACAGGGTTATCCCTGAAGCTTTCTTT.

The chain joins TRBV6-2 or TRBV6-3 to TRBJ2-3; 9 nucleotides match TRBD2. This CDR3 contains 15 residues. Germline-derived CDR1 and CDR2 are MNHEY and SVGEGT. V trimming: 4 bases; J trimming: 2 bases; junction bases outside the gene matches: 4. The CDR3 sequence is CASSSRGGNTDTQYF. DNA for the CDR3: TGTGCCAGCAGTTCGCGGGGGGGCAACACAGATACGCAGTATTTT.

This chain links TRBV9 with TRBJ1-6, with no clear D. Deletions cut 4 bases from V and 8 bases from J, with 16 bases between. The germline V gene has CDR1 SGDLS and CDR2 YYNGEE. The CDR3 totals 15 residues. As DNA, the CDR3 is TGTGCCAGCAGCCCCGGCGGGTCCTGGGATTCACCCCTCCACTTT. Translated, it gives CASSPGGSWDSPLHF.